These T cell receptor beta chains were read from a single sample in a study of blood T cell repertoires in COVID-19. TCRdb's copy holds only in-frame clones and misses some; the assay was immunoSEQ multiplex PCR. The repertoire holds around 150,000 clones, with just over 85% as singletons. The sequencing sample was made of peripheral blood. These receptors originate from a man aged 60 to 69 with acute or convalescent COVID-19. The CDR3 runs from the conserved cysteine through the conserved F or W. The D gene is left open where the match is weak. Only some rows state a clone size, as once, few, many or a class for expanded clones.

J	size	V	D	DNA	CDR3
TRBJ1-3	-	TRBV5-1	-	TGCGCCAGCAGCTTGGGACAGCTTCGCTCTGGAAACACCATATATTTT	CASSLGQLRSGNTIYF
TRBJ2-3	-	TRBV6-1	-	TGTGCCAGCAGTGAAGACAGGGTTATAGATACGCAGTATTTT	CASSEDRVIDTQYF
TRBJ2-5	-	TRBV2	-	TGTGCCAGCAGGGCGGGACTTTTCAACCTACAGGAGACCCAGTACTTC	CASRAGLFNLQETQYF
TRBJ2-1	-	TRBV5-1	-	TGCGCCAGCAGCTCGATGAGCCGCGACAATGAGCAGTTCTTC	CASSSMSRDNEQFF
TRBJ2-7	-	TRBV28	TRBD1	TGTGCCAGCAGCCCAAGGGACAGGGTGACCTACGAGCAGTACTTC	CASSPRDRVTYEQYF
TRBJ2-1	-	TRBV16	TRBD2	TGTGCCAGCAGAAGGCTTGCGGGAGATGAGCAGTTCTTC	CASRRLAGDEQFF
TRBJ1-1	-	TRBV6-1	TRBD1	TGTGCCAGCAGAATTCAGGGGGGGAACACTGAAGCTTTCTTT	CASRIQGGNTEAFF
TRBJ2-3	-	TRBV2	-	TGTGCCAGCAGTGAAGCTAGCGGAGCAGATACGCAGTATTTT	CASSEASGADTQYF
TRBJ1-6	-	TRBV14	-	TGTGCCAGCAGCCAAACAGGGCGAGGTTCACCCCTCCACTTT	CASSQTGRGSPLHF
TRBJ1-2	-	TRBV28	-	TGTGCCAGCAGTCATCGACAGGCTCTCCGGAACTATGGCTACACCTTC	CASSHRQALRNYGYTF
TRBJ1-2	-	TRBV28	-	TGTGCCAGCACCCCGGGGATCTATGGCTACACCTTC	CASTPGIYGYTF
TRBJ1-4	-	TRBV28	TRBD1	TGTGCCAGCAGCAGCGAGGGGGCGACGCGGAAACTGTTTTTT	CASSSEGATRKLFF
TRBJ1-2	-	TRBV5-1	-	TGCGCCAGCAGCTTGGGGACAGCAACCCTTCCCTACACCTTC	CASSLGTATLPYTF
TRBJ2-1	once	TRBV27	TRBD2	TGTGCCAGCAGTAGAGTAGCGGGAGTGAGTTCCAATGAGCAGTTCTTC	CASSRVAGVSSNEQFF
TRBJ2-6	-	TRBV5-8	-	TGTGCCAGCAGCTCCGTTCTTGGGGCCAACGTCCTGACTTTC	CASSSVLGANVLTF